This T cell receptor beta chain came from a study of identical twins. Only a few counts were recorded for this clonotype. Its cognate antigen is unknown. Template switching, a step in the protocol, added a universal primer site, and cDNA carried unique molecular identifiers. TCRdb recomputed calls from the 5' RACE reads with MiXCR, one row per CDR3 protein. The sample yields a few hundred thousand distinct CDR3 sequences, roughly 9% seen once. In germline, CDR1 is MGHRA, CDR2 YSYEKL. This CDR3 is built from 17 residues. V gave up 4 bases and J gave up 2 bases, with 20 bases separating them. Study results and limitations: The analysis was cross-sectional rather than longitudinal within donors.

The J gene is TRBJ2-5, the V gene TRBV4-1, with D possibly matching TRBD2 (6 bases). The specimen sequenced was naive T cells sorted from blood. The sequence came from a woman aged 45-60 years in good health. The CDR3 is CASSLLAGFYVQETQYF. The CDR3 nucleotides are TGCGCCAGCAGCCTCCTGGCGGGGTTTTACGTACAAGAGACCCAGTACTTC.